The 21 T cell receptor beta chains reported below all come from one sample, sequenced in a study of control samples from healthy donors and cancer patients. Repertoires were generated with immunoSEQ multiplex PCR, while TCRdb's copy carries only in-frame clones and drops some. The sample shows about 100,000 clones, 80% to 95% of them seen only once. The sample was blood. These receptor sequences come from a man aged 18 to 35 in good health.

The chain links TRBV4-2 to TRBJ2-7; D might be TRBD1 (6 bases). From germline, CDR1 is LGHNA and CDR2 YNFKEQ. The CDR3 extends over 15 amino acids. Between the trimmed V and J ends, which lost 1 base and 5 bases, there was a span of 15 bases. CDR3 sequence (DNA): TGTGCCAGCAGCCAAGTAGGGACGGGACATGACGAGCAGTACTTC. This translates into CASSQVGTGHDEQYF.

In this sample, this clone turned up a few times. The gene calls are TRBV7-9 and TRBJ2-7; D ambiguous. Trimming cost V 4 bases and J 7 bases, with 14 bases left between them. Germline V lookup: CDR1 SEHNR, CDR2 FQNEAQ (reference sequence). The CDR3 has 13 amino acids. The CDR3 sequence is CASSSSGRSEQYF. DNA of the CDR3: TGTGCCAGCAGCTCTTCCGGACGGTCGGAGCAGTACTTC. The variable domain in full, completed from reference TRBV7-9 and TRBJ2-7, reads DTGVSQNPRHKITKRGQNVTFRCDPISEHNRLYWYRQTLGQGPEFLTYFQNEAQLEKSRLLSDRFSAERPKGSFSTLEIQRTEQGDSAMYLCASSSSGRSEQYFGPGTRLTVT.

The rearrangement links TRBV20-1 to TRBJ2-1; TRBD2 might be the D (5 bases). The CDR3 covers 14 residues. The ends were cut back, 3 bases at V and 6 bases at J, with 15 bases in the middle. The germline V gene has CDR1 DFQATT and CDR2 SNEGSKA (reference sequence). This CDR3 reads CSASPPAVGNEQFF. CDR3 in DNA: TGCAGTGCTAGTCCCCCAGCGGTGGGCAATGAGCAGTTCTTC.

The J gene is TRBJ2-3, the V gene TRBV6-5; a possible D gene is TRBD1 (5 bases). Trimming pared 6 bases from V and 3 bases from J, leaving 7 bases between. The germline CDR1 and CDR2 sequences are MNHEY and SVGAGI. CDR3 length equals 12 residues. The CDR3 sequence is CASRTATDTQYF. DNA for the CDR3: TGTGCCAGCAGGACAGCTACAGATACGCAGTATTTT.

The J gene is TRBJ2-1, the V gene TRBV29-1; D might be TRBD1 or TRBD2, each matching 5 bases. Trimming removed 3 bases from V and 10 bases from J, with 10 bases in between. CDR3 length: 11 amino acids. Germline V gene lookup returns CDR1 SQVTM and CDR2 ANQGSEA. The CDR3 protein is CSVDGGMEQFF. The CDR3 DNA reads as TGCAGCGTTGATGGGGGAATGGAGCAGTTCTTC.

The CDR3 bases are TGTGCCAGTAGTTGGGCAGGGCGGGACAATGAGCAGTTCTTC. Its translation: CASSWAGRDNEQFF. The J gene is TRBJ2-1, the V gene TRBV19; D possibly uses TRBD1 or TRBD2 (5 bases each). V lost 5 bases to trimming and J lost 5 bases, with 13 bases between them. Germline V CDR1 and CDR2: LNHDA, SQIVND (reference sequence). This CDR3 has 14 residues.

The chain is built from TRBV5-6 and TRBJ1-2; D unclear. CDR1 is SGHDT and CDR2 is YYEEEE in the germline V gene. The V and J ends lost 2 bases and 7 bases respectively, with 12 bases between them. The CDR3 covers 13 residues. CDR3 protein: CASSFGRGSGYTF. In nucleotides, the CDR3 is TGTGCCAGCAGCTTTGGCCGGGGAAGTGGCTACACCTTC.

V and J are TRBV4-3 and TRBJ2-7; D call uncertain. This CDR3 comprises 15 residues. Germline-derived CDR1 and CDR2 are LGHNA and YSLEER. Trimming removed 0 bases from V and 4 bases from J, with 13 bases in between. CDR3 protein: CASSQDKQSFYEQYF. CDR3 DNA: TGCGCCAGCAGCCAAGATAAACAGAGTTTTTACGAGCAGTACTTC.

The rearrangement joins TRBV27 to TRBJ2-3, with TRBD1 matching 8 bases. Trimming removed 4 bases from V and 3 bases from J; junction bases left unmatched: 9. The CDR3 sequence is 16 residues long. Germline CDR1 MNHEY, CDR2 SMNVEV (reference sequence). Here the CDR3 reads CASSWTGMSITDTQYF. The CDR3 bases are TGTGCCAGCAGTTGGACAGGGATGAGTATTACAGATACGCAGTATTTT.

The chain is built from TRBV7-8 and TRBJ1-2; a possible D gene is TRBD1 (5 bases). Trimming pared 1 base from V and 6 bases from J, leaving 15 bases between. This CDR3 has 15 amino acids. Per germline, CDR1 SGHVS and CDR2 FQNEAQ. CDR3 nucleotides: TGTGCCAGCAGCTTAGATTGGGGCAGGGATAATGGCTACACCTTC. Translated: CASSLDWGRDNGYTF.

The genes are TRBV28 and TRBJ2-1, with a weak D call TRBD2 (5 bases). Germline V gene sequence: CDR1 MDHEN, CDR2 SYDVKM. V was shortened by 5 bases and J by 9 bases, with 14 bases between the two germline ends. This CDR3 contains 13 residues. Here the CDR3 reads CASSLMGAGEQFF. The DNA for the CDR3 is TGTGCCAGCAGTCTTATGGGAGCCGGTGAGCAGTTCTTC.

The chain employs TRBV13 and TRBJ1-2; D uncertain. The CDR3 consists of 12 residues. Germline loops: CDR1 PRHDT, CDR2 FYEKMQ (reference sequence). V was cut by 5 bases and J by 2 bases, with 6 bases left in between. The CDR3 sequence is CASSPRNYGYTF. CDR3 in DNA: TGTGCCAGCAGCCCCAGGAACTATGGCTACACCTTC.

This chain connects TRBV5-6 to TRBJ1-1, with no clear D. V was shortened by 4 bases and J by 0 bases, with 10 bases between the two germline ends. CDR1 SGHDT and CDR2 YYEEEE come from the germline V gene. This CDR3 is 14 amino acids long. The chain's CDR3 is CASSLGILNTEAFF. As DNA, the CDR3 is TGTGCCAGCAGCCTAGGAATATTGAACACTGAAGCTTTCTTT.

The chain recombines TRBV18 with TRBJ1-1; D is unclear. Germline-derived CDR1 and CDR2 are KGHSH and LQKENI. V gave up 2 bases and J gave up 3 bases, with 10 bases separating them. This CDR3 has 14 residues. The CDR3 DNA sequence: TGTGCCAGCTCACCAATACGCGCAGACACTGAAGCTTTCTTT. It is translated as CASSPIRADTEAFF.

The chain carries TRBV10-3 and TRBJ1-5; 11 bases fit TRBD1. In germline, CDR1 is ENHRY, CDR2 SYGVKD. V lost 8 bases and J lost 0; bases outside the gene matches: 9. The CDR3 covers 17 residues. The CDR3 bases are TGTGCCATCGGCCTAGGACAGGGGGCTGGTAGCAATCAGCCCCAGCATTTT. Amino acids: CAIGLGQGAGSNQPQHF.

This chain connects TRBV4-1 to TRBJ1-1, with D uncertain. Trimming stripped 0 bases from V and 0 bases from J, with 8 bases between. Germline CDR1 and CDR2: MGHRA and YSYEKL. CDR3 length: 15 amino acids. CDR3 residues: CASSQESGMNTEAFF. As DNA, the CDR3 is TGCGCCAGCAGCCAAGAGTCGGGGATGAACACTGAAGCTTTCTTT.

The rearrangement links TRBV29-1 to TRBJ1-1; possible D gene TRBD1, 6 bases. The CDR3 sequence is 12 residues long. Trimming cost V 6 bases and J 5 bases, with 13 bases left between them. Germline V CDR1 and CDR2: SQVTM, ANQGSEA. The CDR3 loop is CSVGQFGTEAFF. CDR3 in DNA: TGCAGCGTCGGACAGTTTGGGACTGAAGCTTTCTTT. Filled out from reference TRBV29-1 and TRBJ1-1, the complete variable domain reads SAVISQKPSRDICQRGTSLTIQCQVDSQVTMMFWYRQQPGQSLTLIATANQGSEATYESGFVIDKFPISRPNLTFSTLTVSNMSPEDSSIYLCSVGQFGTEAFFGQGTRLTVV.

The rearrangement uses TRBV20-1 and TRBJ1-1; D not resolved. Germline V CDR1 and CDR2: DFQATT, SNEGSKA (reference sequence). The CDR3 totals 13 residues. The V end lost 3 bases, the J end lost 8 bases, and 16 bases lay between the germline ends. The CDR3 loop reads CSASFPQLREAFF. The CDR3 DNA reads as TGCAGTGCTAGTTTCCCACAGTTACGCGAAGCTTTCTTT.

V is TRBV24-1 and J is TRBJ1-4, with D unclear. The CDR3 runs to 12 residues. Germline CDR1 reads KGHDR; CDR2 reads SFDVKD. Trimming stripped 2 bases from V and 11 bases from J, with 8 bases between. The CDR3 sequence is CATSDSVGKLFF. The CDR3 DNA reads TGTGCCACCAGTGATTCCGTGGGGAAACTGTTTTTT.

The V and J genes are TRBV7-3 and TRBJ2-3, with unresolved D. CDR3 size: 15 residues. Between the trimmed V and J ends, which lost 1 base and 2 bases, there was a span of 10 bases. Germline V gene lookup returns CDR1 SGHTA and CDR2 FQGTGA. The CDR3 nucleotides are TGTGCCAGCAGCTTAAAAGCAGGCTACACAGATACGCAGTATTTT. It encodes CASSLKAGYTDTQYF.

V usage is TRBV5-8 and J usage is TRBJ2-3; D is tentatively TRBD1 or TRBD2 (5 bases each). This CDR3 spans 13 amino acids. Trimming cost V 5 bases and J 1 base, with 8 bases left between them. From germline, CDR1 is SGHTS and CDR2 YDEGEE. CDR3 loop: CASRGRGTDTQYF. The DNA of the CDR3 is TGTGCCAGCAGGGGGCGGGGCACAGATACGCAGTATTTT.